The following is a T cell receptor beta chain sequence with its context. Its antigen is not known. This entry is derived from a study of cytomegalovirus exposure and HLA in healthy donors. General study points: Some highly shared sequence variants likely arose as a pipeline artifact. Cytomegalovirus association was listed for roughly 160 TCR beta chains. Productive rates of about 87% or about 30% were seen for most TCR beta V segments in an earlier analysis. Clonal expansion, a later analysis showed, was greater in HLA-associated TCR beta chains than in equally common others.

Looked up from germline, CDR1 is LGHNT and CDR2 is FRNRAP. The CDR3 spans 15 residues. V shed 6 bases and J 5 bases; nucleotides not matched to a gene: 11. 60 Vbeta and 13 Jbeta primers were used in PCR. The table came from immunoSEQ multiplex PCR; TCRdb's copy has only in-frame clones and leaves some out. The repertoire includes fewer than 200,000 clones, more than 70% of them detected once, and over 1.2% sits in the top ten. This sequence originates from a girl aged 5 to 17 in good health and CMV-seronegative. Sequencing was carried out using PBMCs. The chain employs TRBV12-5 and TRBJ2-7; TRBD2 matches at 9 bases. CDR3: CASGSGGLAPHEQYF. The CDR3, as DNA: TGTGCTAGTGGGTCCGGGGGACTAGCTCCCCACGAGCAGTACTTC.